The rows below give T cell receptor beta chains drawn from one sample of a study of shared clonotypes between healthy human individuals. Some clones are missing from TCRdb's copy, which holds only in-frame ones; the method was immunoSEQ multiplex PCR. The table lists 760,000 or so clones, about 96% of them singletons. The sample was naive CD8+ T cells sorted from blood. All receptors come from a man younger than 40 in good health. The conserved cysteine and the conserved F or W are not part of the CDR3 here. A D gene is named only where the DNA matches it firmly.

CDR3,J,D,V
ASSVDPTGATQY,TRBJ2-3,TRBD1,TRBV9
ASSPWDRGSYEQY,TRBJ2-7,TRBD1,TRBV18
AISRQTMNTEAF,TRBJ1-1,NA,TRBV10-3
ASGTLFGRDGYT,TRBJ1-2,NA,TRBV11-2
ASSVNEDTQY,TRBJ2-3,NA,TRBV9
ASTAIVGQGGSTDTQY,TRBJ2-3,TRBD1,TRBV11-2
ATVANTGELF,TRBJ2-2,NA,TRBV2
ASSLVAGRADTQY,TRBJ2-3,TRBD2,TRBV5-6
ASSPLALGTEGPQH,TRBJ1-5,NA,TRBV4-1
ASVAGASSSTEAF,TRBJ1-1,NA,TRBV27
ASSLVPGTGSYEQY,TRBJ2-7,TRBD1,TRBV11-2
ASSQPHTGAGELF,TRBJ2-2,NA,TRBV16
ASSHDGYEQY,TRBJ2-7,NA,TRBV4-3
ASSSGTEYEQY,TRBJ2-7,NA,TRBV7-9
ASSSHGGKNEQF,TRBJ2-1,NA,TRBV7-8
ASSLYDSGSSYEQY,TRBJ2-7,TRBD2,TRBV7-6
ASSFVLVGHRYNQPQH,TRBJ1-5,NA,TRBV7-3
ASRSGGGTEAF,TRBJ1-1,NA,TRBV27
ASSIDLTTSNYGYT,TRBJ1-2,NA,TRBV19
ASSTSVSEQF,TRBJ2-1,TRBD2,TRBV27
ASSDLGDNKYEQY,TRBJ2-7,NA,TRBV6-6
ASSGDSNTGELF,TRBJ2-2,NA,TRBV18
ASFGGLGALFGSEQF,TRBJ2-1,NA,TRBV5-1
ASSLPTGHTEQF,TRBJ2-1,NA,TRBV7-2
ASSPLSGGYNEQF,TRBJ2-1,NA,TRBV27
ASSSQVFGTEAF,TRBJ1-1,NA,TRBV27
ASWTSVETQY,TRBJ2-5,TRBD2,TRBV2
ASSLAMQGPGDEQF,TRBJ2-1,NA,TRBV5-1
ACLDGETQY,TRBJ2-5,NA,TRBV2
ASIGRGTTEAF,TRBJ1-1,NA,TRBV2
TIIGQGRNEQF,TRBJ2-1,TRBD1,TRBV29-1
ASSGTGDNRYEQY,TRBJ2-7,TRBD1,TRBV7-9
ASSSKPTGPQETQY,TRBJ2-5,TRBD1,TRBV6-5
ASSAWRTGWRSETQY,TRBJ2-5,TRBD1,TRBV7-9
ASRPGLAPSGELF,TRBJ2-2,TRBD2,TRBV27
ASSLTGANEKLF,TRBJ1-4,NA,TRBV7-9
ASNQYRDGDSYEQY,TRBJ2-7,NA,TRBV27
ASSLVEYEQY,TRBJ2-7,NA,TRBV11-2
ASSPIGGNYGYT,TRBJ1-2,NA,TRBV7-9
ASSQQESWGETQY,TRBJ2-5,NA,TRBV4-1
ASSEFQQGPTEAF,TRBJ1-1,TRBD1,TRBV25-1
ASNVGEGATDTQY,TRBJ2-3,NA,TRBV28
SVVTSGDNEQF,TRBJ2-1,TRBD2,TRBV29-1
ASRLTQGDGQPQH,TRBJ1-5,NA,TRBV27
ASSYGTSGSSYNEQF,TRBJ2-1,TRBD2,TRBV19
ASSPLTWEGREDEQY,TRBJ2-7,TRBD2,TRBV18